This T cell receptor beta chain derives from a study of breast tumors, draining lymph nodes, adjacent tissues. One entry per CDR3 protein results from TCRdb running MiXCR on the multiplex PCR reads. The table includes about 140,000 distinct CDR3 sequences, about 30% detected once. Samples came from axillary lymph nodes draining the breast cancer. Findings of the study overall: Tumor repertoires ranked between lymph nodes and nontumor tissue in diversity, with V and J gene preferences.

The ends were cut back, 3 bases at V and 5 bases at J, with 23 bases in the middle. The CDR3 sequence is 18 residues long. Details on this clonotype: Antigen unknown.

The sequence came from a female donor with breast cancer. Some clones in this sample may be carry-over from other donors' samples. The sample consisted of axillary lymph node tissue. This rearrangement joins TRBV12-3 or TRBV12-4 to TRBJ2-1; D is ambiguous. The DNA of the CDR3 is TGTGCCAGCAGTTTTATAGGCCGGCTGGGCCTGAATAACAATGAGCAGTTCTTC. As protein: CASSFIGRLGLNNNEQFF.